What follows is one T cell receptor (beta chain) and its context. As yet, its antigen is unknown. The data originate from a study of cytomegalovirus exposure and HLA in healthy donors. The study's findings and limits: Most sequenced TCRs were rare (though some public TCRs occurred in many donors). Subsequent analysis found a tendency for first-cohort TCR clusters to co-occur within the 100 to 150 validation repertoires. Through in vitro validation, three CMV-associated chains were shown to be specific for CMV antigens. The investigators catalogued 164 TCR beta chains as cytomegalovirus-associated.

With V trimmed by 2 bases and J by 3 bases, 14 bases remained unmatched. The germline V gene encodes CDR1 SGHTA and CDR2 FQGNSA. This CDR3 spans 18 amino acids. TCRdb's copy holds only in-frame clones and misses some; the assay was immunoSEQ multiplex PCR. The sample contains some 120,000 clones, about 88% of which appear only once. The material sequenced was PBMCs. The rearrangement links TRBV7-2 to TRBJ1-1, with 8 positions matching TRBD1. The TCR was taken from a woman in her late teens or twenties in good health and CMV-seronegative. CDR3 residues: CASSLQGAFSGLDTEAFF. The CDR3 DNA reads as TGTGCCAGCAGCTTACAGGGGGCTTTCTCAGGGTTGGACACTGAAGCTTTCTTT.